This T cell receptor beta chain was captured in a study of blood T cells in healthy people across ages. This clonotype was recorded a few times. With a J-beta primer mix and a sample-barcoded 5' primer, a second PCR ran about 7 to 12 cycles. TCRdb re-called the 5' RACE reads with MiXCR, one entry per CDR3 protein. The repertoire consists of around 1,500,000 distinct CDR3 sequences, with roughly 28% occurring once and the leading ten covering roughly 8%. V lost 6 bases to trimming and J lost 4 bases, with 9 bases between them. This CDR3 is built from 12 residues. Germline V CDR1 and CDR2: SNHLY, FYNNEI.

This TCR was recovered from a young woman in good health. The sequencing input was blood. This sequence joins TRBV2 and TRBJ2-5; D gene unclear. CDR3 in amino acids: CASSQWAETQYF. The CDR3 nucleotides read TGTGCCAGCAGCCAGTGGGCAGAGACCCAGTACTTC. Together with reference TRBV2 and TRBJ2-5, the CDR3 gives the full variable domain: EPEVTQTPSHQVTQMGQEVILRCVPISNHLYFYWYRQILGQKVEFLVSFYNNEISEKSEIFDDQFSVERPDGSNFTLKIRSTKLEDSAMYFCASSQWAETQYFGPGTRLLVL.